Sequencing of this T cell receptor beta chain was carried out in a study of monozygotic twins with cystic fibrosis. Here immunoSEQ multiplex PCR was the method, and the copy in TCRdb shows in-frame clones only, minus some. The sample records roughly 4,800 clones, 96% being singletons. Trimming removed 6 bases at V and 4 bases at J, with 16 bases between. This CDR3 has 16 amino acids. Germline V lookup: CDR1 LNHDA, CDR2 SQIVND (reference sequence). In the case of this clone: Its antigen is not known.

Study observations and caveats: Shared CDR3 numbers were not associated with age, concordance or severity. Low clonality (median roughly 0.0099) suggested a mostly naive repertoire. In 13 of 16 pairs, V gene usage was closest to the co-twin's.

The V gene is TRBV19, the J gene TRBJ1-6; no clear D. Sequenced material: blood. The TCR sequence derives from a boy between 2 and 10 years old with cystic fibrosis. The CDR3 protein is CASSHRRERYNSPLHF. In DNA form, the CDR3 reads TGTGCCAGTAGCCATCGCCGTGAACGGTATAATTCACCCCTCCACTTT.